The source of this T cell receptor (beta chain) is a study of T cell repertoires in cytomegalovirus infection. Study-level information: Matching HLA type, along with CMV infection, was indicated by public TCR beta signatures.

Via MiXCR, TCRdb re-called the reads, giving one row per CDR3 protein. The sample has about 350,000 distinct CDR3 sequences, around a third seen once. General study findings and limits: The ex vivo response was dominated by HLA-C-restricted CMV-specific TCR beta clonotypes.

Germline V gene sequence: CDR1 SGHTA, CDR2 FQGNSA. With 5 bases removed from V and 4 bases from J, the gap between germline ends came to 12 bases. The CDR3 has 14 amino acids. Of note for this clonotype: The antigen is not known.

The input for sequencing was cultured PBMCs, taken from culture after CMV antigen stimulation. The TCR comes from a human donor in good health (CMV status not recorded). Some clones in this sample may be carry-over from other donors' samples. The chain is built from TRBV7-2 and TRBJ2-1, with D possibly being TRBD2 (5 bases). The DNA of the CDR3 is TGTGCCAGCAGCCCTAGCTACCTGTACAATGAGCAGTTCTTC. Its protein is CASSPSYLYNEQFF. Full variable domain (missing parts from reference TRBV7-2 and TRBJ2-1): GAGVSQSPSNKVTEKGKDVELRCDPISGHTALYWYRQSLGQGLEFLIYFQGNSAPDKSGLPSDRFSAERTGGSVSTLTIQRTQQEDSAVYLCASSPSYLYNEQFFGPGTRLTVL.